The present T cell receptor beta chain was sequenced within a study of identical twins. Each CDR3 protein gets one entry after TCRdb re-called the 5' RACE reads with MiXCR. Of more than 1.5 million distinct CDR3 sequences detected, more than 30% appear once; the ten largest clones hold 0.27%. Germline V lookup: CDR1 LGHDT, CDR2 YNNKEL (reference sequence). The length of the CDR3 is 14 residues. The V end lost 1 base, the J end lost 7 bases, and 11 bases lay between the germline ends. The sequenced sample was cord blood. The V gene is TRBV3-1, the J gene TRBJ2-4; possible D gene TRBD1, 6 bases. The source is a newborn girl in good health. The CDR3 loop is CASSQAAGVNIQYF. The CDR3 DNA sequence: TGTGCCAGCAGCCAAGCCGCAGGGGTGAACATTCAGTACTTC.